This T cell receptor beta chain was identified during a study of monozygotic twins with inflammatory bowel disease. General study points: IBD patients had lower TCRbeta diversity (inverse Simpson) than healthy co-twins. Cells of different T cell subtypes could not be told apart.

The CDR3 sequence is 15 residues long. The germline V gene encodes CDR1 SGHDT and CDR2 YYEEEE. Following a re-call of the 5' RACE reads, TCRdb has one entry per CDR3 protein and lacks DNA. The table counts over 350,000 distinct CDR3 sequences; 2.6% lies in the top ten. Concerning this clonotype itself: Antigen specificity is unknown.

The chain is built from TRBV5-6 and TRBJ2-2; TCRdb designates TRBD1, a call that cannot be tested without DNA. This sequence originates from a human donor with ulcerative colitis or Crohn's disease, or a healthy co-twin of an affected twin (not recorded which). The specimen sequenced was blood. The CDR3 loop reads CASSSDRGRSGELFF.